A selection of T cell receptor beta chains follows, all from one sample in a study of blood T cell repertoires in COVID-19. Assay used: immunoSEQ multiplex PCR; TCRdb lists only in-frame clones, some missing. This sample has just under 350,000 clones; about nine tenths occur once, and the top ten carry just under 7.5%. Sequenced input: peripheral blood. The receptors were sampled from a woman aged 70-85 years with COVID-19, enrolled during active disease. Both conserved end residues are part of each CDR3. A D gene is named only where the DNA matches it firmly. Clone size appears in some rows only: once, few, many, or a class for an expanded clone.

>-|TRBJ1-2|14|-|TRBV2
TGTGCCAGCAGTGACTGGGCCCTCGACTATGGCTACACCTTC
CASSDWALDYGYTF
>TRBD1|TRBJ1-2|16|-|TRBV7-9
TGTGCCAGCAGCTTAAAGTCCGGGGGACAGAACTATGGCTACACCTTC
CASSLKSGGQNYGYTF
>-|TRBJ1-1|13|-|TRBV19
TGTGCCAGTAGTATAGACTGGGAGGCTGAAGCTTTCTTT
CASSIDWEAEAFF
>TRBD1|TRBJ1-2|12|-|TRBV5-4
TGTGCCAGCAGCCCAGGGGGCTCTGGCTACACCTTC
CASSPGGSGYTF
>-|TRBJ1-5|13|-|TRBV6-6
TGTGCCAGCAGCGATCTAGCGGGGGGGACCCAGCATTTT
CASSDLAGGTQHF
>-|TRBJ2-5|13|-|TRBV6-5
TGTGCCAGCAGTCCTATACGAGGGGGAACCCAGTACTTC
CASSPIRGGTQYF
>TRBD1|TRBJ1-6|16|-|TRBV7-8
TGTGCCAGTATGCTTTTGGGGGGACAGGGGTCCTCACCCCTCCACTTT
CASMLLGGQGSSPLHF
>-|TRBJ1-5|14|-|TRBV30
TGTGCCTGGAGTATCCCCGGGGGATATCAGCCCCAGCATTTT
CAWSIPGGYQPQHF
>-|TRBJ1-4|15|-|TRBV5-1
TGCGCCAGCAGCTCCCTGAACTTCCCTAATGAAAAACTGTTTTTT
CASSSLNFPNEKLFF
>-|TRBJ1-5|17|-|TRBV5-1
TGCGCCAGCAGCTTGGGACCGACATCCAGGGGCAATCAGCCCCAGCATTTT
CASSLGPTSRGNQPQHF
>-|TRBJ2-5|15|-|TRBV4-1
TGCGCCAGCAGCCAGCTCGTCGAGCAGGCAGAGACCCAGTACTTC
CASSQLVEQAETQYF
>TRBD2|TRBJ2-5|17|-|TRBV5-4
TGTGCCAGCAGCCGGACTAGCGGGGGAGGGAGTGGAGAGACCCAGTACTTC
CASSRTSGGGSGETQYF
>-|TRBJ2-3|14|few|TRBV28
TGTGCCAGCAGTGAGTTCTCTAGCACAGATACGCAGTATTTT
CASSEFSSTDTQYF
>TRBD1|TRBJ1-1|16|few|TRBV28
TGTGCCAGCAGTTTAGTCTCTGGGACAGGGACCTCTGAAGCTTTCTTT
CASSLVSGTGTSEAFF